This T cell receptor beta chain came from a study of identical twins. This clonotype showed up many times. From germline, CDR1 is DFQATT and CDR2 SNEGSKA (reference sequence). This CDR3 spans 15 amino acids. Unmatched junction bases numbered 9, after V lost 1 base and J lost 5 bases. Using its own MiXCR run on the 5' RACE reads, TCRdb lists one record per CDR3 protein. The sample carries 520,000 or so distinct CDR3 sequences, approximately 22% recorded once. These data were also reused for a study on T cells expressing NK-cell markers. This second study notes: Among eight sequenced donors, seven carried HCMV seropositivity while one was seronegative.

Sequencing was performed on CD4+ T cells sorted from blood. The receptor comes from a woman between 18 and 30 years old in good health. The chain employs TRBV20-1 and TRBJ1-1, with 8 bases that match TRBD1. DNA for the CDR3: TGCAGTGCTAGAGTATTCAGGGGGCTCGGGACTGAAGCTTTCTTT. Its protein is CSARVFRGLGTEAFF.